This TCR beta chain was identified in a study of long-term antiretroviral therapy in people with HIV. The germline V and J ends were trimmed by 3 bases and 4 bases, with 16 bases remaining between them. Per the germline V gene, CDR1 is SEHNR and CDR2 is FQNEAQ (reference sequence). The CDR3 is 16 residues long. Assay version v3.0 of immunoSEQ was used, and it was run at survey level. Sequencing of each sample targeted roughly 35,000-55,000 T-cell genomes. Generated by immunoSEQ multiplex PCR, the TCRdb table keeps only in-frame clones and is missing some. The data contain about 23,000 clones, less than 90% of them seen just once; the ten biggest clones take up around 22%. It was in the United States that all participants with HIV were treated.

The sequenced sample was unsorted PBMCs, obtained 0.4 years after starting antiretroviral therapy. The sequence was obtained from a man aged 50-59 years with HIV. The chain combines TRBV7-9 with TRBJ1-3; D gene uncertain. The CDR3 sequence: CASSFHLREVGNTIYF. In DNA, the CDR3 is TGTGCCAGCAGCTTTCACCTTAGGGAGGTCGGAAACACCATATATTTT.